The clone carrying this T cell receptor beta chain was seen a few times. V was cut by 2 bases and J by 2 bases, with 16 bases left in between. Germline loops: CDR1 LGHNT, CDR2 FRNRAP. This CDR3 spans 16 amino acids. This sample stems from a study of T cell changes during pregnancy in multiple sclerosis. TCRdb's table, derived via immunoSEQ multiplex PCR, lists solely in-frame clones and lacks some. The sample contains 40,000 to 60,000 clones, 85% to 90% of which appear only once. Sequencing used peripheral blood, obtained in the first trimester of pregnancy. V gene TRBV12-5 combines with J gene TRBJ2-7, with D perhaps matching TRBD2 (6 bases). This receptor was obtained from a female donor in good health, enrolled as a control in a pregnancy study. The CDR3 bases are TGTGCTAGTGGTTTGCCATGGGGTGGGGGGACCTACGAGCAGTACTTC. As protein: CASGLPWGGGTYEQYF.